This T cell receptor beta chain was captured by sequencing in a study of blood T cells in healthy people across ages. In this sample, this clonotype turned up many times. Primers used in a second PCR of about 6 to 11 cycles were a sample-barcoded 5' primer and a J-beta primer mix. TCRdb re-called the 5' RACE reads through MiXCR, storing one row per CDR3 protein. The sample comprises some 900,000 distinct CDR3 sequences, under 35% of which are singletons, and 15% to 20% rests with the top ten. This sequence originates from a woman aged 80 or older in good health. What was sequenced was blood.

This CDR3 reads CASSPRDPATKNIQYF. The CDR3 DNA reads TGTGCCAGCAGTCCCCGGGACCCCGCAACCAAAAACATTCAGTACTTC. J is TRBJ2-4 and V is TRBV25-1; D possibly matches TRBD1 or TRBD2 (5 bases each). From germline, CDR1 is MGHDK and CDR2 SYGVNS. Trimming removed 5 bases from V and 2 bases from J, with 16 bases in between. This CDR3 spans 16 amino acids.